The source of this T cell receptor (beta chain) is a study of cytomegalovirus exposure and HLA in healthy donors. Trimming pared 6 bases from V and 2 bases from J, leaving 18 bases between. Per germline, CDR1 SGDLS and CDR2 YYNGEE. The CDR3 has 17 residues. Study-wide results and limits: For most TCR beta V segments, an earlier analysis put the productive rate at about 90% or about 30% of the time. TCR beta chains numbering 164 were designated cytomegalovirus-associated.

This clone was counted a few times. What it recognizes is unknown. 60 Vbeta and 13 Jbeta primers were used in PCR. In the original processing: The authors later counted 75 million to 90 million unique TCR beta chains, 9 million to 12 million of them shared. The repertoire was sequenced with immunoSEQ multiplex PCR; TCRdb's copy has only in-frame clones and lacks some. The DNA gave D and trimming, while V, J and clone size come from that table. Among about 120,000 clones, less than 80% were seen once, and the ten largest hold 11%. This sequence originates from a woman in her forties or fifties in good health and CMV-seropositive. Sequenced: PBMCs. The chain couples TRBV9 to TRBJ1-6; no firm D call. CDR3 DNA: TGTGCCAGCAATTCCCCGAGCGGGTTAGCCTATAATTCACCCCTCCACTTT. Its translation is CASNSPSGLAYNSPLHF.